A selection of T cell receptor beta chains follows, all from one sample in a study of blood T cell repertoires in COVID-19. This table comes from immunoSEQ multiplex PCR, and its TCRdb copy is limited to in-frame clones, with some not included. The data contain around 65,000 clones, about 90% of them singletons. Sequencing was done on a sample of peripheral blood. The receptors were sampled from a human donor in a cohort sampled during active COVID-19. CDR3s include the opening cysteine and the closing phenylalanine or tryptophan. A D gene is named only where the DNA matches it firmly. Clone size is given for some rows only: seen once, a few or many times, or a class if the clone is expanded.

>-|TRBV3-1/TRBV3-2|TRBJ2-2|-
CASPERALGELFF
TGTGCCAGCCCCGAGCGGGCTCTCGGGGAGCTGTTTTTT
>-|TRBV12-5|TRBJ2-7|-
CASGLPDRDYEQYF
TGTGCTAGTGGTTTGCCCGACCGGGACTACGAGCAGTACTTC
>-|TRBV5-1|TRBJ2-2|-
CASSSGLSPGELFF
TGCGCCAGCAGCTCGGGACTCTCCCCCGGGGAGCTGTTTTTT
>-|TRBV24-1|TRBJ1-2|-
CATSGLQWNHGYTF
TGTGCCACCAGTGGTCTACAGTGGAATCATGGCTACACCTTC
>once|TRBV19|TRBJ2-1|TRBD1
CASSKGGRNEQFF
TGTGCCAGTAGTAAAGGGGGCCGGAATGAGCAGTTCTTC
>-|TRBV7-2|TRBJ1-2|-
CASSPGTNRGYTF
TGTGCCAGCAGCCCCGGGACAAACCGTGGCTACACCTTC
>-|TRBV19|TRBJ1-2|TRBD1
CASTPKVGQGAENYGYTF
TGTGCCAGTACTCCAAAGGTGGGACAGGGGGCAGAGAACTATGGCTACACCTTC
>-|TRBV5-4|TRBJ2-2|-
CASSQNTGELFF
TGTGCCAGCAGCCAGAACACCGGGGAGCTGTTTTTT
>-|TRBV5-5|TRBJ1-2|TRBD1
CASTDYLQGGGYTF
TGTGCCAGCACCGACTATCTACAGGGGGGCGGCTACACCTTC
>-|TRBV5-1|TRBJ2-7|-
CASSDGRRSGEQYF
TGCGCCAGCAGCGACGGACGGCGGTCAGGGGAGCAGTACTTC
>-|TRBV4-2|TRBJ2-1|TRBD1
CASSQDRSRDRVYNEQFF
TGTGCCAGCAGCCAAGACCGGTCACGAGACAGGGTTTACAATGAGCAGTTCTTC
>-|TRBV27|TRBJ1-1|-
CASSLVENTEAFF
TGTGCCAGCAGTTTAGTAGAAAACACTGAAGCTTTCTTT
>-|TRBV2|TRBJ2-7|-
CASSDPGLAYEQYF
TGTGCCAGCAGTGATCCGGGGTTAGCCTACGAGCAGTACTTC
>-|TRBV18|TRBJ2-7|TRBD2
CASSPPAGGPHEQYF
TGTGCCAGCTCACCACCCGCGGGAGGGCCCCACGAGCAGTACTTC
>-|TRBV6-6|TRBJ2-5|-
CASTTGTMAGETQYF
TGTGCCAGCACCACGGGGACGATGGCGGGGGAGACCCAGTACTTC
>-|TRBV5-1|TRBJ1-6|-
CASSLRQGNNSPLHF
TGCGCCAGCAGCTTGAGGCAGGGAAATAATTCACCCCTCCACTTT
>-|TRBV11-2|TRBJ2-7|-
CASRTGHALGEQYF
TGTGCCAGCCGCACAGGGCACGCCCTGGGGGAGCAGTACTTC
>-|TRBV11-3|TRBJ2-7|-
CASSPSGRGRAAYEQYF
TGTGCCAGCAGCCCTAGTGGGCGGGGCCGGGCGGCCTACGAGCAGTACTTC
>-|TRBV4-1|TRBJ1-1|-
CASSSGLVNTEAFF
TGCGCCAGCAGCTCAGGACTGGTGAACACTGAAGCTTTCTTT
>-|TRBV6-5|TRBJ1-6|-
CASNGAPSPLHF
TGTGCCAGCAACGGAGCCCCTTCACCCCTCCACTTT
>-|TRBV7-6|TRBJ2-7|TRBD2
CASSPKLGEREWEQYF
TGTGCCAGCAGCCCGAAGTTGGGAGAGCGGGAGTGGGAGCAGTACTTC
>-|TRBV20-1|TRBJ2-5|-
CSATGETQYF
TGCAGTGCTACGGGGGAGACCCAGTACTTC
>once|TRBV5-1|TRBJ2-7|TRBD2
CASSGGGRGAYEQYF
TGCGCCAGCAGCGGGGGAGGGCGGGGGGCCTACGAGCAGTACTTC
>-|TRBV19|TRBJ2-4|-
CASSSPQRTKNIQYF
TGTGCCAGTAGTTCCCCACAGAGAACCAAAAACATTCAGTACTTC
>once|TRBV7-2|TRBJ2-2|-
CASSTRQSHGELFF
TGTGCCAGCAGCACGAGACAGTCCCACGGGGAGCTGTTTTTT
>-|TRBV10-1|TRBJ2-5|TRBD2
CASGTSGRRLGETQYF
TGCGCCTCCGGCACTAGCGGGAGAAGGCTGGGGGAGACCCAGTACTTC
>-|TRBV11-3|TRBJ2-3|TRBD1
CASSLRQGATDTQYF
TGTGCCAGCAGCCTCCGGCAGGGGGCAACAGATACGCAGTATTTT
>-|TRBV19|TRBJ2-1|TRBD2
CASSSGRRYNEQFF
TGTGCCAGTAGTAGCGGGAGACGCTACAATGAGCAGTTCTTC
>-|TRBV12-5|TRBJ2-7|TRBD2
CASGPTPGGLDEQYF
TGTGCTAGTGGCCCCACCCCGGGAGGGCTTGACGAGCAGTACTTC
>-|TRBV6-6|TRBJ2-7|TRBD2
CASSYLTSGSYEQYF
TGTGCCAGCAGTTACTTGACTAGCGGGTCCTACGAGCAGTACTTC
>-|TRBV7-3|TRBJ2-3|TRBD2
CASSVLAGGPADTQYF
TGTGCCAGCAGCGTACTCGCGGGAGGGCCCGCAGATACGCAGTATTTT
>-|TRBV6-6|TRBJ2-7|-
CASSYSLAVEQYF
TGTGCCAGCAGTTACTCGCTGGCTGTCGAGCAGTACTTC
>once|TRBV4-2|TRBJ2-1|TRBD1
CASSQRRQEGAGQFF
TGTGCCAGCAGCCAACGCCGCCAAGAGGGGGCCGGGCAGTTCTTC
>-|TRBV4-3|TRBJ1-5|-
CASSQDIGNQPQHF
TGCGCCAGCAGCCAAGATATCGGGAATCAGCCCCAGCATTTT
>-|TRBV6-5|TRBJ2-7|-
CASSRRQVSYEQYF
TGTGCCAGCAGCCGAAGACAGGTCTCCTACGAGCAGTACTTC
>-|TRBV28|TRBJ1-3|-
CASSLAQGSGNTIYF
TGTGCCAGCAGTTTGGCCCAGGGGTCTGGAAACACCATATATTTT
>-|TRBV18|TRBJ2-7|-
CASSPQGSYEQYF
TGTGCCAGCTCACCGCAGGGCTCCTACGAGCAGTACTTC
>-|TRBV11-2|TRBJ2-7|TRBD1
CASSSTGSTYEQYF
TGTGCCAGCAGCTCGACAGGGAGCACCTACGAGCAGTACTTC
>-|TRBV2|TRBJ1-1|-
CASSVMREAEAFF
TGTGCCAGCAGTGTAATGAGGGAGGCTGAAGCTTTCTTT
>-|TRBV19|TRBJ1-6|-
CASSTRQDSPLHF
TGTGCCAGTAGTACACGACAGGATTCACCCCTCCACTTT
>-|TRBV11-3|TRBJ2-7|TRBD1
CASSLYPGQGRQYF
TGTGCCAGCAGCCTTTACCCGGGACAGGGGAGGCAGTACTTC